The rows below give T cell receptor beta chains drawn from one sample of a study of response to subunit inactivated influenza vaccine. TCRdb reanalysed the RT-PCR reads using MiXCR and keeps one entry per CDR3 protein. Of about 190,000 distinct CDR3 sequences in the sample, about an eighth were seen once. This material consisted of CD8+ T cells sorted from PBMCs, taken more than 4 days after vaccination. The receptors were sampled from a man in his fifties or sixties who received an inactivated influenza vaccine. CDR3s include the opening cysteine and the closing phenylalanine or tryptophan. The D gene is left open where the match is weak. The size entry is marked missing in some rows and otherwise reads once, few, many or a size class.

CDR3 protein	CDR3 DNA	V gene	J gene	D gene	clone size
CSGASRSYNEQFF	TGCAGCGGGGCGAGTCGCTCCTACAATGAGCAGTTCTTC	TRBV29-1	TRBJ2-1	NA	many
CSARDPLAGAYNEQFF	TGCAGTGCTAGAGATCCTCTAGCGGGTGCCTACAATGAGCAGTTCTTC	TRBV20-1	TRBJ2-1	TRBD2	NA
CASSRTGGFENIQYF	TGTGCCAGCAGTAGGACAGGGGGTTTCGAAAACATTCAGTACTTC	TRBV12-3/TRBV12-4	TRBJ2-4	TRBD1	many
CASSLTGEETQYF	TGTGCCAGCAGTCTCACAGGGGAAGAGACCCAGTACTTC	TRBV28	TRBJ2-5	TRBD1	many
CASSQDRINEQFF	TGTGCCAGCAGCCAAGACCGGATCAATGAGCAGTTCTTC	TRBV3-1	TRBJ2-1	NA	few
CSGTDRVTTDTQYF	TGCAGTGGAACCGACAGGGTCACCACAGATACGCAGTATTTT	TRBV20-1	TRBJ2-3	TRBD1	few
CASSYGVKYQETQYF	TGTGCCAGCAGTTACGGAGTAAAGTACCAAGAGACCCAGTACTTC	TRBV6-5	TRBJ2-5	NA	few
CASSYLEVGNQPQHF	TGTGCCAGCAGTTACTTGGAGGTCGGCAATCAGCCCCAGCATTTT	TRBV6-2/TRBV6-3	TRBJ1-5	NA	few
CASSGGAYLSYNEQFF	TGTGCCAGCAGCGGGGGTGCGTACTTATCCTACAATGAGCAGTTCTTC	TRBV2	TRBJ2-1	NA	few
CASSRRTGTSPGTLSNEQFF	TGTGCCAGCAGTCGCAGGACAGGGACTAGCCCAGGTACTCTAAGCAATGAGCAGTTCTTC	TRBV28	TRBJ2-1	NA	NA
CASSSRGATNEKLFF	TGTGCCAGCAGCTCCAGGGGCGCAACTAATGAAAAACTGTTTTTT	TRBV7-2	TRBJ1-4	NA	NA
CASSSPTSGHDNEQFF	TGTGCCAGCAGCTCCCCGACTAGCGGGCACGACAATGAGCAGTTCTTC	TRBV7-9	TRBJ2-1	TRBD2	many
CASSLFPGSPREHTQYF	TGTGCCAGCAGCTTATTCCCGGGGAGTCCCAGAGAACATACGCAGTATTTT	TRBV7-4	TRBJ2-3	NA	few
CASSSGLAGRYTGELFF	TGTGCCAGCAGCTCTGGACTAGCGGGGCGCTACACCGGGGAGCTGTTTTTT	TRBV5-5	TRBJ2-2	TRBD2	few
CASSLGGMYHNEQFF	TGTGCCAGCAGTTTGGGCGGGATGTACCACAATGAGCAGTTCTTC	TRBV27	TRBJ2-1	NA	few
CASSLGQGGFGQYF	TGTGCCAGCAGCTTAGGTCAGGGAGGTTTCGGGCAGTACTTC	TRBV11-2	TRBJ2-7	NA	few
CSVVVQSSGNTIYF	TGCAGCGTTGTTGTACAGAGCTCTGGAAACACCATATATTTT	TRBV29-1	TRBJ1-3	NA	NA
CASSLDAFPTYEQYF	TGCGCCAGCAGCTTGGACGCCTTCCCGACCTACGAGCAGTACTTC	TRBV5-1	TRBJ2-7	NA	NA
CASSPQDGENEKLFF	TGTGCCAGCAGCCCTCAGGACGGTGAAAATGAAAAACTGTTTTTT	TRBV3-1	TRBJ1-4	NA	few
CAISRPGAGRGDEQYF	TGTGCCATCAGTCGACCCGGTGCAGGGAGAGGGGACGAGCAGTACTTC	TRBV10-3	TRBJ2-7	NA	many
CASSSALANEQFF	TGTGCCAGCAGTTCTGCCTTGGCGAATGAGCAGTTCTTC	TRBV6-2/TRBV6-3	TRBJ2-1	NA	NA
CSAIPQGGDGYTF	TGCAGTGCCATCCCCCAGGGCGGCGATGGCTACACCTTC	TRBV20-1	TRBJ1-2	NA	few
CSVEGLTNEQFF	TGCAGCGTTGAAGGCTTGACCAATGAGCAGTTCTTC	TRBV29-1	TRBJ2-1	NA	NA
CASSLGGPGQVNYGYTF	TGTGCCAGCAGCTTAGGTGGTCCTGGGCAGGTGAACTATGGCTACACCTTC	TRBV12-3/TRBV12-4	TRBJ1-2	NA	NA
CASWTGKGELFF	TGTGCCAGCTGGACGGGGAAAGGGGAGCTGTTTTTT	TRBV6-5	TRBJ2-2	NA	NA
CASSFSTGTEETQYF	TGTGCCAGCAGTTTCTCAACCGGGACTGAAGAGACCCAGTACTTC	TRBV25-1	TRBJ2-5	NA	NA
CASSQDPGTSSWDEQFF	TGCGCCAGCAGCCAAGATCCAGGGACTAGCTCTTGGGATGAGCAGTTCTTC	TRBV4-3	TRBJ2-1	TRBD2	NA
CASSYSSTGSEQYF	TGTGCCAGCAGTTACAGCTCGACAGGGAGCGAGCAGTACTTC	TRBV27	TRBJ2-7	TRBD1	few
CASSFWGGGANVLTF	TGTGCCAGCAGCTTTTGGGGCGGTGGGGCCAACGTCCTGACTTTC	TRBV5-6	TRBJ2-6	NA	NA
CSASGTGMGVVAGLYNEQFF	TGCAGTGCTAGTGGGACAGGGATGGGTGTGGTAGCGGGGCTCTACAATGAGCAGTTCTTC	TRBV20-1	TRBJ2-1	NA	few
CASSQDWGRGETQYF	TGTGCCAGCAGCCAAGATTGGGGCAGAGGGGAGACCCAGTACTTC	TRBV3-1	TRBJ2-5	NA	NA
CASSDRAGNTGELFF	TGTGCCAGCAGTGATCGGGCAGGAAACACCGGGGAGCTGTTTTTT	TRBV25-1	TRBJ2-2	NA	few
CASLAPTIQETQYF	TGCGCCAGCTTGGCCCCGACAATTCAAGAGACCCAGTACTTC	TRBV5-1	TRBJ2-5	NA	few
CASSYDPTSGGLADSGFF	TGTGCCAGCAGCTATGATCCTACGAGCGGGGGACTAGCGGACTCGGGGTTCTTC	TRBV6-2/TRBV6-3	TRBJ2-1	TRBD2	NA
CASQRSGLAGETQYF	TGTGCCAGCCAACGATCGGGACTAGCGGGAGAGACCCAGTACTTC	TRBV19	TRBJ2-5	TRBD2	NA
CSARFRGDNQPQHF	TGCAGTGCTAGATTTAGAGGGGATAATCAGCCCCAGCATTTT	TRBV20-1	TRBJ1-5	NA	many
CASSPRNSNTGELFF	TGTGCCAGCAGCCCTAGGAACTCGAACACCGGGGAGCTGTTTTTT	TRBV6-1	TRBJ2-2	NA	few
CSARGRMRTENYGYTF	TGCAGTGCTAGAGGGCGGATGAGGACAGAAAACTATGGCTACACCTTC	TRBV20-1	TRBJ1-2	NA	NA
CASSYSFQDAYEQYF	TGTGCCAGCAGTTACTCCTTTCAGGACGCCTACGAGCAGTACTTC	TRBV6-2/TRBV6-3	TRBJ2-7	NA	NA
CSAIRDYPYNEQFF	TGCAGTGCTATCCGGGACTACCCCTACAATGAGCAGTTCTTC	TRBV20-1	TRBJ2-1	TRBD2	NA
CASSVGEYYPDTQYF	TGTGCCAGCAGCGTAGGGGAATACTACCCAGATACGCAGTATTTT	TRBV9	TRBJ2-3	NA	many
CAISATSGLTDTQYF	TGTGCCATCAGTGCGACTAGCGGGTTGACAGATACGCAGTATTTT	TRBV10-3	TRBJ2-3	TRBD2	few
CATKGVSTDTQYF	TGTGCCACCAAAGGCGTTAGCACAGATACGCAGTATTTT	TRBV15	TRBJ2-3	NA	NA
CASSTDRGFEQFF	TGTGCCAGCAGTACCGACAGGGGGTTCGAGCAGTTCTTC	TRBV7-9	TRBJ2-1	TRBD1	NA
CASSSRGSGSQETQYF	TGTGCCAGCAGTTCCCGAGGTAGCGGGAGCCAAGAGACCCAGTACTTC	TRBV28	TRBJ2-5	TRBD2	few
CASSQDPWAGGYNEQFF	TGTGCCAGCAGCCAAGATCCGTGGGCGGGGGGATACAATGAGCAGTTCTTC	TRBV14	TRBJ2-1	TRBD2	few
CASSRYGTVFNEQFF	TGCGCCAGCAGCCGTTATGGGACAGTTTTCAATGAGCAGTTCTTC	TRBV4-3	TRBJ2-1	TRBD1	NA
CASSGQGAPDEQYF	TGTGCCAGCAGCGGCCAGGGGGCGCCCGACGAGCAGTACTTC	TRBV7-8	TRBJ2-7	TRBD1	few
CASSVSGLQETQYF	TGTGCCAGCAGCGTTAGCGGGCTCCAAGAGACCCAGTACTTC	TRBV9	TRBJ2-5	TRBD2	few
CASSLVSGKGYTF	TGTGCCAGCAGCTTAGTCTCTGGGAAGGGCTACACCTTC	TRBV7-9	TRBJ1-2	NA	many
CATTGGGTDTQYF	TGTGCCACCACAGGGGGTGGGACAGATACGCAGTATTTT	TRBV24-1	TRBJ2-3	TRBD1	NA
CASSDPDRGPDTQYF	TGTGCCAGCAGTGATCCGGACAGGGGGCCAGATACGCAGTATTTT	TRBV12-3/TRBV12-4	TRBJ2-3	TRBD1	NA
CASTPGLRGEEFNQPQHF	TGTGCCAGCACCCCGGGGTTGAGGGGGGAAGAGTTCAATCAGCCCCAGCATTTT	TRBV11-2	TRBJ1-5	NA	few
CASSFITDRGKKGYTF	TGTGCCAGCAGCTTTATAACGGACAGGGGAAAGAAAGGCTACACCTTC	TRBV7-2	TRBJ1-2	TRBD1	NA
CASSGWTGRSNTDTQYF	TGTGCCAGCAGCGGTTGGACAGGGAGGAGTAACACAGATACGCAGTATTTT	TRBV11-2	TRBJ2-3	TRBD1	NA
CASSQDVFGAAPSPGTEAFF	TGCGCCAGCAGCCAAGATGTGTTCGGTGCCGCGCCTTCCCCTGGCACTGAAGCTTTCTTT	TRBV4-3	TRBJ1-1	NA	few
CAISTGGAGVQNEQFF	TGTGCCATCAGTACCGGGGGAGCGGGAGTTCAGAATGAGCAGTTCTTC	TRBV10-3	TRBJ2-1	TRBD2	few
CASSYSYRGDWDTQYF	TGTGCCAGCAGTTACTCGTATCGGGGGGATTGGGATACGCAGTATTTT	TRBV6-5	TRBJ2-3	TRBD2	NA
CASSQVTSEGAEQYF	TGTGCCAGCAGCCAGGTTACTAGCGAGGGGGCCGAGCAGTACTTC	TRBV4-2	TRBJ2-7	NA	NA